The rows below give T cell receptor beta chains drawn from one sample of a study of T cell responses to AZD1222 COVID-19 vaccine. Repertoires were generated with immunoSEQ multiplex PCR, while TCRdb's copy carries only in-frame clones and drops some. This table holds around 180,000 clones, roughly 92% found once. Sequencing was performed on peripheral blood, taken on day 0 of AZD1222 vaccination. These receptors were collected from an adult in good health. Both conserved end residues are part of each CDR3. The D gene is left open where the match is weak. Clone size is not always given. Where it is, it says once, few, many or a class for expanded clones.

D gene: NA; V gene: TRBV6-4; J gene: TRBJ2-3; clone size: NA; CDR3 DNA: TGTGCCAGCGGTGAGGGCCACACAGATACGCAGTATTTT; CDR3 protein: CASGEGHTDTQYF
D gene: NA; V gene: TRBV5-1; J gene: TRBJ1-6; clone size: once; CDR3 DNA: TGCGCCAGCAGCCCCGCGGGGGGTAGCTCCTATAATTCACCCCTCCACTTT; CDR3 protein: CASSPAGGSSYNSPLHF
D gene: NA; V gene: TRBV19; J gene: TRBJ2-7; clone size: NA; CDR3 DNA: TGTGCCAGTAGTGATGCCACCGGCAGACTTTTCTACGAGCAGTACTTC; CDR3 protein: CASSDATGRLFYEQYF
D gene: NA; V gene: TRBV3-1/TRBV3-2; J gene: TRBJ1-3; clone size: NA; CDR3 DNA: TGTGCCAGCAGCCAAGGTCGGGGTATGACTGGAAACACCATATATTTT; CDR3 protein: CASSQGRGMTGNTIYF
D gene: NA; V gene: TRBV7-2; J gene: TRBJ1-2; clone size: NA; CDR3 DNA: TGTGCCAGCAGCCCCGGGACCGAACGCTATGGCTACACCTTC; CDR3 protein: CASSPGTERYGYTF
D gene: NA; V gene: TRBV15; J gene: TRBJ1-2; clone size: NA; CDR3 DNA: TGTGCCACCAGCATTGGCATCTCGAAGGGCTACACCTTC; CDR3 protein: CATSIGISKGYTF
D gene: NA; V gene: TRBV6-6; J gene: TRBJ1-1; clone size: NA; CDR3 DNA: TGTGCCAGCAGACCCCCCCAAACCCTCTTCAACACTGAAGCTTTCTTT; CDR3 protein: CASRPPQTLFNTEAFF
D gene: TRBD1; V gene: TRBV19; J gene: TRBJ2-4; clone size: once; CDR3 DNA: TGTGCCAGTAGTATGACAGGGGGCGGGCTAGCCAAAAACATTCAGTACTTC; CDR3 protein: CASSMTGGGLAKNIQYF
D gene: TRBD1; V gene: TRBV27; J gene: TRBJ1-6; clone size: NA; CDR3 DNA: TGTGCCAGCAGGACCAGCGGGACAGGGAGAGGGCCCTATAATTCACCCCTCCACTTT; CDR3 protein: CASRTSGTGRGPYNSPLHF
D gene: NA; V gene: TRBV4-3; J gene: TRBJ2-6; clone size: NA; CDR3 DNA: TGCGCCAGCAGCCAACTCAGGGGTTCCGGGGCCAACGTCCTGACTTTC; CDR3 protein: CASSQLRGSGANVLTF
D gene: NA; V gene: TRBV7-9; J gene: TRBJ1-1; clone size: NA; CDR3 DNA: TGTGCCAGCAGCTTATCGAGAGGGTACACTGAAGCTTTCTTT; CDR3 protein: CASSLSRGYTEAFF
D gene: TRBD1; V gene: TRBV29-1; J gene: TRBJ1-4; clone size: few; CDR3 DNA: TGCAGCGTTGTCCCGGGACAGGGTAATGAAAAACTGTTTTTT; CDR3 protein: CSVVPGQGNEKLFF
D gene: TRBD2; V gene: TRBV7-2; J gene: TRBJ2-7; clone size: NA; CDR3 DNA: TGTGCCAGCAGCTCTAGGACTAGCGGGAGGGTCTACGAGCAGTACTTC; CDR3 protein: CASSSRTSGRVYEQYF
D gene: NA; V gene: TRBV24-1; J gene: TRBJ1-5; clone size: few; CDR3 DNA: TGTGCCACCAGCGATGGACAAACCCGCCATCAGCCCCAGCATTTT; CDR3 protein: CATSDGQTRHQPQHF
D gene: TRBD1; V gene: TRBV6-5; J gene: TRBJ2-7; clone size: few; CDR3 DNA: TGTGCCTTAAACAGGGGGTCCTACGAGCAGTACTTC; CDR3 protein: CALNRGSYEQYF
D gene: TRBD1; V gene: TRBV3-1/TRBV3-2; J gene: TRBJ1-2; clone size: NA; CDR3 DNA: TGTGCCAGCAGCCACACGTTAGGGGGCGATGGCTATGGCTACACCTTC; CDR3 protein: CASSHTLGGDGYGYTF
D gene: NA; V gene: TRBV19; J gene: TRBJ1-5; clone size: NA; CDR3 DNA: TGTGCCAGTAGTATTGACAGGTTTCGGGATCAGCCCCAGCATTTT; CDR3 protein: CASSIDRFRDQPQHF
D gene: TRBD1; V gene: TRBV16; J gene: TRBJ1-5; clone size: few; CDR3 DNA: TGTGCCAGCAGCCCTACCCGGGACAGTCGCAATCAGCCCCAGCATTTT; CDR3 protein: CASSPTRDSRNQPQHF
D gene: NA; V gene: TRBV30; J gene: TRBJ1-1; clone size: NA; CDR3 DNA: TGTGCCTGGAGTGTAGGCACCCGCTTAGGTGGTGAAGCTTTCTTT; CDR3 protein: CAWSVGTRLGGEAFF
D gene: NA; V gene: TRBV7-3; J gene: TRBJ1-6; clone size: NA; CDR3 DNA: TGTGCCAGCAGCTTAGGACTCGATAATTCACCCCTCCACTTT; CDR3 protein: CASSLGLDNSPLHF
D gene: TRBD2; V gene: TRBV5-1; J gene: TRBJ2-3; clone size: once; CDR3 DNA: TGCGCCAGCAGCTTCAGACTAGCGGTTTTTACAGATACGCAGTATTTT; CDR3 protein: CASSFRLAVFTDTQYF
D gene: NA; V gene: TRBV19; J gene: TRBJ1-6; clone size: NA; CDR3 DNA: TGTGCCAGTAGTATAGTTTTCACGCCCGAGTATAATTCACCCCTCCACTTT; CDR3 protein: CASSIVFTPEYNSPLHF
D gene: NA; V gene: TRBV19; J gene: TRBJ1-1; clone size: NA; CDR3 DNA: TGTGCCAGTAGTAGGAACATGAACACTGAAGCTTTCTTT; CDR3 protein: CASSRNMNTEAFF
D gene: NA; V gene: TRBV6-5; J gene: TRBJ1-3; clone size: NA; CDR3 DNA: TGTGCCAGCACGGGCGGTCGAGGAAACACCATATATTTT; CDR3 protein: CASTGGRGNTIYF
D gene: TRBD1; V gene: TRBV11-2; J gene: TRBJ1-1; clone size: NA; CDR3 DNA: TGTGCCAGCAGCCTCTCCCGTACCACAGGGGCCACTGAAGCTTTCTTT; CDR3 protein: CASSLSRTTGATEAFF
D gene: TRBD2; V gene: TRBV14; J gene: TRBJ2-1; clone size: few; CDR3 DNA: TGTGCCAGCAGATCTACTAGCGGATCCTACAATGAGCAGTTCTTC; CDR3 protein: CASRSTSGSYNEQFF
D gene: NA; V gene: TRBV18; J gene: TRBJ2-5; clone size: NA; CDR3 DNA: TGTGCCAGCTCACCCCGGACAGATAAAGAGACCCAGTACTTC; CDR3 protein: CASSPRTDKETQYF
D gene: TRBD2; V gene: TRBV7-9; J gene: TRBJ2-3; clone size: NA; CDR3 DNA: TGTGCCAGCAGCGTGTTGGGACTAGCGGGGTCGGATACGCAGTATTTT; CDR3 protein: CASSVLGLAGSDTQYF
D gene: NA; V gene: TRBV7-9; J gene: TRBJ2-7; clone size: NA; CDR3 DNA: TGTGCCAGCAGCTTAGATGCGGCCTACGAGCAGTACTTC; CDR3 protein: CASSLDAAYEQYF
D gene: TRBD2; V gene: TRBV5-6; J gene: TRBJ2-7; clone size: NA; CDR3 DNA: TGTGCCAGCAGCGCCGGGACTAGCGGGAAGCCCTACGAGCAGTACTTC; CDR3 protein: CASSAGTSGKPYEQYF